This T cell receptor beta chain came from a study of immune evolution from preneoplasia to lung adenocarcinoma. Regarding the study as a whole: Highest clonality occurred in KRAS-mutant, not EGFR-mutant or double wild-type, nodules. Top clone share appeared to fall from AAH through AIS, MIA, adenocarcinoma. Normal lung had highest clonality; later lesions appeared denser, more diverse.

In the case of this clone: Its antigen is undetermined.

The V and J ends lost 1 base and 8 bases, in that order; junction bases with no gene match: 3. Germline-derived CDR1 and CDR2 are SGHRS and YFSETQ. This CDR3 is 14 amino acids long. Generated by immunoSEQ multiplex PCR, the TCRdb table keeps only in-frame clones and is missing some. The sample has approximately 4,200 clones, 83% seen once. The V gene is TRBV5-1, the J gene TRBJ2-1; 10 bases match TRBD2. The sequence was collected from a person between 55 and 70 years old with lung adenocarcinoma. The specimen sequenced was FFPE minimally invasive lung adenocarcinoma tissue. For the CDR3, the DNA is TGCGCCAGCAGCTTGACTAGCGGGACCGATGAGCAGTTCTTC. Its translation is CASSLTSGTDEQFF.